The 20 T cell receptor beta chains reported below all come from one sample, sequenced in a study of PD-L1 blockade in urothelial cancer. Time point in this sample: pretreatment peripheral blood. Libraries were prepared by immunoSEQ multiplex PCR; TCRdb keeps only in-frame clonotypes and omits some of them. The sample includes about 87,000 clones, roughly 89% of them seen just once. Sequencing used PBMCs, obtained around atezolizumab (anti-PD-L1) treatment. These receptors originate from a man in his fifties or sixties with urothelial cancer.

The chain joins TRBV29-1 to TRBJ2-5, with D tentatively TRBD1 (6 bases). The germline V gene encodes CDR1 SQVTM and CDR2 ANQGSEA. The CDR3 runs 14 residues. V gave up 6 bases and J gave up 2 bases, with 16 bases separating them. CDR3 protein: CSVAGVGGQETQYF. The CDR3 nucleotides read TGCAGCGTGGCAGGGGTCGGTGGACAAGAGACCCAGTACTTC.

V gene TRBV4-2 combines with J gene TRBJ2-3, with no clear D. The CDR3 is made up of 16 amino acids. The V end lost 1 base, the J end lost 6 bases, and 17 bases lay between the germline ends. In germline, CDR1 is LGHNA, CDR2 YNFKEQ. CDR3 loop: CASSQARSATPDTQYF. The CDR3 nucleotides are TGTGCCAGCAGCCAAGCTAGGTCGGCTACCCCTGATACGCAGTATTTT.

The chain carries TRBV5-6 and TRBJ2-3; D not certain. The CDR3 extends over 13 amino acids. Trimming shortened V by 0 bases and J by 3 bases, and 5 bases separated the two germline ends. CDR1 SGHDT and CDR2 YYEEEE come from the germline V gene. CDR3 DNA: TGTGCCAGCAGCTTGGCCGGGACAGATACGCAGTATTTT. This codes for CASSLAGTDTQYF. The full variable domain, rest sourced from reference TRBV5-6 and TRBJ2-3, is DAGVTQSPTHLIKTRGQQVTLRCSPKSGHDTVSWYQQALGQGPQFIFQYYEEEERQRGNFPDRFSGHQFPNYSSELNVNALLLGDSALYLCASSLAGTDTQYFGPGTRLTVL.

The V and J genes are TRBV5-1 and TRBJ2-5; weak D call: TRBD2 (6 bases). V gave up 1 base and J gave up 1 base, with 11 bases separating them. CDR1 SGHRS and CDR2 YFSETQ come from the germline V gene. This CDR3 region has 15 residues. The CDR3 DNA follows: TGCGCCAGCAGCTTGTCCCCTAGCGTCCAAGAGACCCAGTACTTC. Its translation: CASSLSPSVQETQYF.

The chain combines TRBV18 with TRBJ1-1; D is unclear. Germline loops: CDR1 KGHSH, CDR2 LQKENI. V was clipped by 3 bases and J by 7 bases, with 9 bases between them. The CDR3 has 12 amino acids. CDR3 nucleotide sequence: TGTGCCAGCTCACCGCTGGCGGATGAAGCTTTCTTT. Protein: CASSPLADEAFF.

This rearrangement joins TRBV19 to TRBJ2-3, with TRBD1 matching 10 bases. The germline CDR1 and CDR2 sequences are LNHDA and SQIVND (reference sequence). This CDR3 region has 15 residues. V was clipped by 6 bases and J by 5 bases; unmatched bases: 8. The CDR3 region is CASSAHRTGGDTQYF. DNA for the CDR3: TGTGCCAGTAGCGCCCATAGGACAGGGGGAGATACGCAGTATTTT.

The rearrangement joins TRBV5-1 to TRBJ2-1; no firm D call. This CDR3 has 13 amino acids. CDR1 and CDR2 (germline): SGHRS, YFSETQ. V shed 7 bases and J shed 8 bases, with 16 bases lying between them. CDR3 loop: CASRLRPSDEQFF. In nucleotides, the CDR3 is TGCGCCAGCCGCCTGCGCCCAAGCGATGAGCAGTTCTTC.

The genes are TRBV5-1 and TRBJ2-4; no definite D call. Germline loops: CDR1 SGHRS, CDR2 YFSETQ. V was pared by 1 base and J by 0 bases, with 11 bases between. The CDR3 totals 16 residues. CDR3 sequence: CASSLSESLAKNIQYF. The CDR3 DNA reads as TGCGCCAGCAGCTTGTCTGAATCACTAGCCAAAAACATTCAGTACTTC.

The CDR3 DNA reads as TGTGCCAGCAGTTACGGACAGGGGGCCACTAATGAAAAACTGTTTTTT. Its protein is CASSYGQGATNEKLFF. The chain is built from TRBV6-6 and TRBJ1-4, with 11 bases lining up with TRBD1. V was pared by 2 bases and J by 2 bases, with 1 base of the junction left unmatched. Germline V gene data show CDR1 as MNHNY and CDR2 as SVGAGI (reference sequence). There are 16 residues in the CDR3.

The chain combines TRBV10-1 with TRBJ2-6; possibly TRBD1 for D (6 bases). There are 16 residues in the CDR3. Trimming took 4 bases from V and 2 from J, leaving 12 bases between them. Looked up from germline, CDR1 is WNHNN and CDR2 is SYGVQD (reference sequence). CDR3 DNA sequence: TGCGCCAGCAGTGGGGAAACAGGGCCTGGGGCCAACGTCCTGACTTTC. Its protein is CASSGETGPGANVLTF.

The chain links TRBV19 to TRBJ1-5, with D possibly matching TRBD1 (6 bases). This CDR3 region has 16 residues. V shed 5 bases and J shed 4 bases, with 18 bases lying between them. Germline CDR1 is LNHDA and CDR2 is SQIVND (reference sequence). The CDR3 here is CASSSQGLLQNQPQHF. In DNA form, the CDR3 reads TGTGCCAGTAGTTCACAGGGTTTATTGCAAAATCAGCCCCAGCATTTT.

The rearrangement joins TRBV5-1 to TRBJ1-1, with D hard to call. V lost 0 bases and J 4 bases, leaving 13 bases between the germline ends. Looked up from germline, CDR1 is SGHRS and CDR2 is YFSETQ. The CDR3 loop spans 15 amino acids. CDR3 in amino acids: CASSLASSLLTEAFF. CDR3 nucleotides: TGCGCCAGCAGCTTGGCCTCGTCCCTCCTCACTGAAGCTTTCTTT.

The chain joins TRBV19 to TRBJ2-5; D call uncertain. The CDR3 spans 14 residues. V lost 1 base and J lost 4, with 10 bases in between. Germline V lookup: CDR1 LNHDA, CDR2 SQIVND (reference sequence). The CDR3: CASSIVSSAETQYF. In nucleotides, the CDR3 is TGTGCCAGTAGTATAGTTTCCAGCGCAGAGACCCAGTACTTC. The complete variable domain, with remaining parts taken from reference TRBV19 and TRBJ2-5, reads DGGITQSPKYLFRKEGQNVTLSCEQNLNHDAMYWYRQDPGQGLRLIYYSQIVNDFQKGDIAEGYSVSREKKESFPLTVTSAQKNPTAFYLCASSIVSSAETQYFGPGTRLLVL.

For the CDR3, the DNA is TGTGCCAGCAACCCTGGGGGGACAGGGGCAGATACGCAGTATTTT. Its translation is CASNPGGTGADTQYF. The chain recombines TRBV5-6 with TRBJ2-3, with 10 bases lining up with TRBD1. The V segment lost 6 bases and the J segment 4 bases; nucleotides outside the gene matches: 8. Germline V gives CDR1 SGHDT, CDR2 YYEEEE. The CDR3 spans 15 residues.

The CDR3, as DNA: TGCAGCGTTTTGGGAGAGAACACTGAAGCTTTCTTT. Translated: CSVLGENTEAFF. The chain recombines TRBV29-1 with TRBJ1-1; D unresolved. This CDR3 has 12 residues. Between the trimmed V and J ends, which lost 5 bases and 1 base, there was a span of 8 bases. Germline CDR1 and CDR2: SQVTM and ANQGSEA. Variable domain in full (rest from reference TRBV29-1 and TRBJ1-1): SAVISQKPSRDICQRGTSLTIQCQVDSQVTMMFWYRQQPGQSLTLIATANQGSEATYESGFVIDKFPISRPNLTFSTLTVSNMSPEDSSIYLCSVLGENTEAFFGQGTRLTVV.

The gene calls are TRBV4-3 and TRBJ2-5; 10 bases agree with TRBD2. V trimming: 1 base; J trimming: 5 bases; junction bases outside the gene matches: 10. Germline V gene sequence: CDR1 LGHNA, CDR2 YSLEER. CDR3 length: 17 residues. The CDR3 protein is CASSQGSIAGGGETQYF. The CDR3 DNA reads TGCGCCAGCAGCCAAGGGTCGATAGCGGGAGGAGGTGAGACCCAGTACTTC.

The chain's CDR3 is CASSYWGLRNTEAFF. The CDR3 bases are TGTGCCAGCAGTTACTGGGGACTGCGTAACACTGAAGCTTTCTTT. The chain carries TRBV6-5 and TRBJ1-1, with D maybe TRBD1 (5 bases). The V end lost 1 base, the J end lost 2 bases, and 11 bases lay between the germline ends. Germline V gene sequence: CDR1 MNHEY, CDR2 SVGAGI. This CDR3 region has 15 residues.

The chain employs TRBV7-3 and TRBJ2-7, with TRBD1 identical over 8 bases. There are 16 residues in the CDR3. The ends lost 2 bases at V and 6 bases at J; junction bases unmatched: 12. From germline, CDR1 is SGHTA and CDR2 FQGTGA. The CDR3: CASSLGQGAQRSEQYF. The DNA for the CDR3 is TGTGCCAGCAGCTTAGGTCAGGGGGCGCAACGGAGCGAGCAGTACTTC.

V usage is TRBV11-2 and J usage is TRBJ2-2, with TRBD2 identical over 9 bases. V was clipped by 2 bases and J by 6 bases; unmatched bases: 4. The CDR3 spans 15 residues. CDR1 SGHAT and CDR2 FQNNGV come from the germline V gene. CDR3 sequence (DNA): TGTGCCAGCAGCTTACTGACTAGCGGACCCGGGGAGCTGTTTTTT. This translates into CASSLLTSGPGELFF. Complete variable domain (other parts from reference TRBV11-2 and TRBJ2-2): EAGVAQSPRYKIIEKRQSVAFWCNPISGHATLYWYQQILGQGPKLLIQFQNNGVVDDSQLPKDRFSAERLKGVDSTLKIQPAKLEDSAVYLCASSLLTSGPGELFFGEGSRLTVL.

The chain employs TRBV5-1 and TRBJ2-5, with 9 positions matching TRBD2. The CDR3 loop spans 16 amino acids. The J segment lost 2 bases and the V segment lost 0 bases, leaving 5 bases of the junction unmatched. CDR1 SGHRS and CDR2 YFSETQ come from the germline V gene. The CDR3 nucleotides read TGCGCCAGCAGCTTGGCCCCTAGCGGGGAACAAGAGACCCAGTACTTC. Translated: CASSLAPSGEQETQYF.